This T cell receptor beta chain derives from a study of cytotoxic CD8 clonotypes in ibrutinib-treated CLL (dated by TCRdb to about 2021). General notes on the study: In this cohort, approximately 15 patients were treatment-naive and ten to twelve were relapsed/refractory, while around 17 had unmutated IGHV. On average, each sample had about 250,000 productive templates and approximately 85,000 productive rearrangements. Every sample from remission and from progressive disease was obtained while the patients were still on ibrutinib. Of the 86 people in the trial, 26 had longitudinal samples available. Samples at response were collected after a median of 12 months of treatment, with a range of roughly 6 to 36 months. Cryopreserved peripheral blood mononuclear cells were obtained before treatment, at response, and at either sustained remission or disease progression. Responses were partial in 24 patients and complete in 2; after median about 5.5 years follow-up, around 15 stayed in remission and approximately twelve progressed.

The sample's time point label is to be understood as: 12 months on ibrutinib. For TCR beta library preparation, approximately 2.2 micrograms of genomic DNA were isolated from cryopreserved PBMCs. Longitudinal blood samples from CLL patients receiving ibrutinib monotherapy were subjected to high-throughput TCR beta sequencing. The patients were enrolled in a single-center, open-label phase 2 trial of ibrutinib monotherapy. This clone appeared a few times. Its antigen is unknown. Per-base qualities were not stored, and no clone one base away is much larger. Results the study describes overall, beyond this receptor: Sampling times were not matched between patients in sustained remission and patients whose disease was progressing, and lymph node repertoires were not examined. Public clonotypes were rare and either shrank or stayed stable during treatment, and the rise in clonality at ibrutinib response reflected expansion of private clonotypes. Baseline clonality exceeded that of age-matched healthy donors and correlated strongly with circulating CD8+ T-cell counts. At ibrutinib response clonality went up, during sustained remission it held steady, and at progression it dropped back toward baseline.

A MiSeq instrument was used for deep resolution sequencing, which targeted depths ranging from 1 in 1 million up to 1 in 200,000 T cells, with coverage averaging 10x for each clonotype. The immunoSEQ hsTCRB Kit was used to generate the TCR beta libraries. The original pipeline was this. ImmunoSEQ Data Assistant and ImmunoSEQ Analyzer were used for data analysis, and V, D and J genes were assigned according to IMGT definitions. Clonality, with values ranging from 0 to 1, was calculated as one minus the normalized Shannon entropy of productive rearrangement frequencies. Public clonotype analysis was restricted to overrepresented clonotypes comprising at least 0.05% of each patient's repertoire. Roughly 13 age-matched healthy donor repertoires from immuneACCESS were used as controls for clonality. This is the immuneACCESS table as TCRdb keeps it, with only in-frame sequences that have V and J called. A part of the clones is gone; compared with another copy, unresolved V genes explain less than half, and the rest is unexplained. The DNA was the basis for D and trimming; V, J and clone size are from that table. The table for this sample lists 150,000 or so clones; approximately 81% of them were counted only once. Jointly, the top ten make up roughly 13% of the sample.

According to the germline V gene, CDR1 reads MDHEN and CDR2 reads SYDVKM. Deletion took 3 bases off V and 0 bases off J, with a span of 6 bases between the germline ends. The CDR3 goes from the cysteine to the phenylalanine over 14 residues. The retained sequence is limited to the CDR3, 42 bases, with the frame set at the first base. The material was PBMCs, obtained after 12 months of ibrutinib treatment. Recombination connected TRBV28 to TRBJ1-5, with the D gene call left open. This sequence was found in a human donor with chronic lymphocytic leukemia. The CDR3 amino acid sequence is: CASSLHGSNQPQHF. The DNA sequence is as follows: TGTGCCAGCAGTTTGCACGGTAGCAATCAGCCCCAGCATTTT.